A selection of T cell receptor beta chains follows, all from one sample in a study of shared clonotypes between healthy human individuals. TCRdb's table, derived via immunoSEQ multiplex PCR, lists solely in-frame clones and lacks some. The table has around 1.1 million clones, about 72% seen once. The sequencing sample was made of memory CD4+ T cells from PBMCs. These receptors all come from a man younger than 35 in good health. Some clones in this sample may be carry-over from other donors' samples. Each CDR3 is given with its conserved first and last residue. Clone sizes are given selectively: once, few, many, or a class where the clone is expanded.

V gene,CDR3 length,clone size,CDR3 protein
TRBV28,15,.,CASRRWDRDGNEQYF
TRBV28,16,.,CASRLPGQGSGQPQHF
TRBV5-1,14,.,CASSLARTNEKLFF
TRBV5-1,16,few,CASSPDRGVGTGELFF
TRBV5-4,14,.,CASRYSGRAYEQYF
TRBV5-4,16,.,CASSLALGQQNTEAFF
TRBV28,12,.,CASSFNRGEQYF
TRBV6-1,14,.,CASSEGGRLYEQYF
TRBV7-9,15,.,CASSLRQGSNTEAFF
TRBV10-3,12,.,CATRDNSYEQYF
TRBV5-1,16,.,CASSLRQGGGNTEAFF
TRBV28,10,few,CASIGTEAFF
TRBV27,15,.,CASHEQGGSAYEQYF
TRBV6-5,15,.,CASKSRAGSYNEQFF
TRBV27,12,.,CASSLSGKTQYF
TRBV7-2,13,.,CASTSNQVYEQYF
TRBV4-2,16,.,CASSQDETAIKGGYTF
TRBV30,13,.,CAWSALLANEQFF
TRBV5-1,15,.,CASIPLAGAYNEQFF
TRBV5-4,14,.,CASSPTGLAGEQYF